This T cell receptor (beta chain) was identified during a study of shared clonotypes between healthy human individuals. Some clones are missing from TCRdb's copy, which holds only in-frame ones; the method was immunoSEQ multiplex PCR. The table lists roughly 1,500,000 clones, just under 99% of them singletons. Material: naive CD4+ T cells sorted from blood. Regarding subset: CD45RA+ positively selected. This TCR came from a man aged 30 to 39 in good health.

This chain's CDR3 is CASSQRAAPQETQYF. The CDR3 DNA sequence: TGTGCCAGCAGCCAGAGAGCAGCACCGCAAGAGACCCAGTACTTC. The chain is built from TRBV14 and TRBJ2-5; the D is unclear. V gave up 3 bases and J gave up 2 bases, with 13 bases separating them. Germline V gene sequence: CDR1 SGHDN, CDR2 FVKESK. The CDR3 length is 15 residues.